The 12 T cell receptor beta chains reported below all come from one sample, sequenced in a study of blood T cell repertoires in COVID-19 (dated by TCRdb to the early 2020s). The library relied on the immunoSEQ multiplex PCR assay. What TCRdb holds here is the immuneACCESS table cut down to in-frame rearrangements. Part of the clones is not present; checked against another copy, under half of the missing clones reflect an unresolved V gene, and the others are unexplained. The sample has 220,000 or so clones on record, about 86% of them singletons. In total, the top ten clones hold about 1.3% of the sample. Sequencing input: PBMCs or T cells enriched from blood (not recorded which). The receptors originated from a woman aged 40-49 years with acute COVID-19.

The V call is TRBV2, the J call TRBJ1-4; 8 bases are a match to TRBD1. With V trimmed by 6 bases and J by 0 bases, 6 bases remained unmatched. CDR3 length: 16 residues. Germline V CDR1 and CDR2: SNHLY, FYNNEI. CDR3 in DNA: TGTGCCAGCAGCCGACAGGGGAAGACAACTAATGAAAAACTGTTTTTT. Translated: CASSRQGKTTNEKLFF.

The CDR3 sequence: CASSLAVTTYNEQFF. Written as DNA, the CDR3 is TGTGCCAGCAGCTTAGCTGTTACGACTTACAATGAGCAGTTCTTC. The chain joins TRBV11-2 to TRBJ2-1; D ambiguous. Germline CDR1 and CDR2: SGHAT and FQNNGV. The CDR3 spans 15 residues. Trimming took off 1 base at V and 4 bases at J, with 11 bases between the two ends.

The chain has TRBV7-9 and TRBJ2-1, with 10 bases fitting TRBD2. Trimming at V came to 1 base and at J to 8 bases, leaving 5 bases not matched to a gene. There are 15 residues in the CDR3. Germline CDR1 is SEHNR and CDR2 is FQNEAQ (reference sequence). CDR3 DNA: TGTGCCAGCAGCTTAGGGTTAGCGGGAGGCCATGAGCAGTTCTTC. Its translation: CASSLGLAGGHEQFF. Using reference TRBV7-9 and TRBJ2-1 for the parts outside the CDR3, the full variable domain is DTGVSQNPRHKITKRGQNVTFRCDPISEHNRLYWYRQTLGQGPEFLTYFQNEAQLEKSRLLSDRFSAERPKGSFSTLEIQRTEQGDSAMYLCASSLGLAGGHEQFFGPGTRLTVL.

J is TRBJ1-1 and V is TRBV27; no clear D. Germline CDR1 MNHEY, CDR2 SMNVEV (reference sequence). Trimming pared 0 bases from V and 4 bases from J, leaving 12 bases between. This CDR3 has 15 residues. The CDR3 DNA is TGTGCCAGCAGTTTATCGGCAAGCCTAGGCACTGAAGCTTTCTTT. Translated, it gives CASSLSASLGTEAFF.

V usage is TRBV29-1 and J usage is TRBJ1-2, with 9 bases fitting TRBD1. The CDR3 spans 13 residues. Trimming removed 7 bases from V and 8 bases from J; junction bases left unmatched: 11. Germline CDR1 and CDR2: SQVTM and ANQGSEA. The chain's CDR3 is CSATQGAPAGYTF. Here the CDR3 DNA reads TGCAGCGCTACACAGGGGGCCCCAGCGGGCTACACCTTC.

Note on this clone: The sample has other DNA sequences that encode this CDR3 too. CDR3 in DNA: TGTGCCAGCAGTCCCAGACAGGGGGCTTACGAGCAGTACTTC. Protein sequence: CASSPRQGAYEQYF. This rearrangement joins TRBV6-5 to TRBJ2-7; 10 positions match TRBD1. This CDR3 has 14 amino acids. In germline, CDR1 is MNHEY, CDR2 SVGAGI. Unmatched junction bases numbered 5, after V lost 5 bases and J lost 4 bases.

V usage is TRBV2 and J usage is TRBJ2-1; D ambiguous. The germline CDR1 and CDR2 sequences are SNHLY and FYNNEI. Trimming cost V 3 bases and J 14 bases, with 14 bases left between them. The CDR3 runs to 12 residues. CDR3 DNA: TGTGCCAGCAGTGATACTGGCGTCGGAGAGTTCTTC. This encodes CASSDTGVGEFF. Full variable domain (remainder filled in from reference TRBV2 and TRBJ2-1): EPEVTQTPSHQVTQMGQEVILRCVPISNHLYFYWYRQILGQKVEFLVSFYNNEISEKSEIFDDQFSVERPDGSNFTLKIRSTKLEDSAMYFCASSDTGVGEFFGPGTRLTVL.

This chain connects TRBV7-3 to TRBJ2-2; 13 nucleotides align to TRBD2. Losses at the gene ends were 1 base for V and 4 bases for J; bases not matched to a gene: 3. The CDR3 runs 17 residues. Germline loops: CDR1 SGHTA, CDR2 FQGTGA. The DNA for the CDR3 is TGTGCCAGCAGCTTAAAGGGACTAGCGGGGCTCACCGGGGAGCTGTTTTTT. Protein: CASSLKGLAGLTGELFF.

The chain employs TRBV14 and TRBJ2-5; TRBD1 matches 10 bases. CDR3 length: 17 residues. Trimming cost V 4 bases and J 5 bases; bases outside gene matches: 13. The germline V gene encodes CDR1 SGHDN and CDR2 FVKESK. In nucleotides, the CDR3 is TGTGCCAGCAGCCCGAACCGGGACAGGGGATTCGGGGAGACCCAGTACTTC. Amino acids: CASSPNRDRGFGETQYF.

CDR3 DNA: TGTGCCAGCAGTCCGGGAACCGGGGAGCTGTTTTTT. Protein: CASSPGTGELFF. The V call is TRBV27, the J call TRBJ2-2, with a weak D call TRBD2 (5 bases). Germline loops: CDR1 MNHEY, CDR2 SMNVEV (reference sequence). Trimming pared 5 bases from V and 5 bases from J, leaving 6 bases between. This CDR3 is built from 12 residues.

This chain joins TRBV4-2 and TRBJ1-3; tentative D call: TRBD1 (6 bases). This CDR3 has 17 residues. Trimming stripped 1 base from V and 1 base from J, with 14 bases between. CDR1 is LGHNA and CDR2 is YNFKEQ in the germline V gene. The CDR3, as DNA: TGTGCCAGCAGCCAAGCTAGCGGGGGCGCGTCTGGAAACACCATATATTTT. It specifies CASSQASGGASGNTIYF.

The chain recombines TRBV29-1 with TRBJ2-1; 7 bases are shared with TRBD1. The CDR3 length is 12 residues. With 7 bases clipped from V and 7 bases from J, the junction kept 7 bases outside the gene matches. Germline CDR1 reads SQVTM; CDR2 reads ANQGSEA. The CDR3 sequence: CSGRQGWNEQFF. In nucleotides, the CDR3 is TGCAGCGGAAGACAGGGTTGGAATGAGCAGTTCTTC.